The source of this TCR beta chain is a study of blood T cell repertoires in COVID-19. As for the study in general: COVID-19 samples collected from the United States, Italy and Spain covered acute and convalescent phases. T cells, B-cell-depleted T cells, or PBMCs provided the cDNA or gDNA that served as material.

In the original processing: Researchers report that nucleated cell counts were estimated from reference gene primer amplification. Sequencing was performed with immunoSEQ multiplex PCR; in TCRdb, only in-frame clones are kept and a portion is missing. The V and J calls and the clone size are those of that table, but D and trimming were determined from the DNA. The sample has 280,000 or so clones; approximately 83% are singletons. The TCR sequence derives from a woman in her forties or fifties who had recovered from COVID-19. The sample taken for sequencing was peripheral blood.

The CDR3 spells CASSYAGGSAKRV. DNA of the CDR3: TGTGCCAGCAGTTACGCGGGGGGCTCGGCAAAAAGGGTC. This chain connects TRBV28 to TRBJ2-7; TRBD2 matches 8 bases. Germline V gene data show CDR1 as MDHEN and CDR2 as SYDVKM. The CDR3 is 13 amino acids.